A selection of T cell receptor beta chains follows, all from one sample in a study of blood T cell repertoires in COVID-19. Only in-frame clones appear in the TCRdb table, and some are missing; sequencing was by immunoSEQ multiplex PCR. The profile covers around 46,000 clones, with 80% to 85% appearing a single time and approximately 54% taken by the ten largest. Sequencing was performed on peripheral blood. The receptors shown here come from a man in his 70s with acute or convalescent COVID-19. Each CDR3 is given with its conserved first and last residue. D genes are given only for firm matches. Not every row has a clone size; where given, it reads once, few, many or a size class.

D gene | J gene | V gene | clone size | CDR3 protein | CDR3 DNA
NA | TRBJ2-7 | TRBV6-6 | NA | CASSPPSLQGSSYEQYF | TGTGCCAGCAGTCCTCCCTCCTTACAGGGATCCTCCTACGAGCAGTACTTC
NA | TRBJ2-7 | TRBV19 | once | CASSIAGRPYEQYF | TGTGCCAGTAGTATAGCAGGCAGGCCCTACGAGCAGTACTTC
NA | TRBJ1-2 | TRBV15 | once | CATSRSSAYNYGYTF | TGTGCCACCAGCAGGTCGAGCGCGTACAACTATGGCTACACCTTC
TRBD1 | TRBJ1-6 | TRBV18 | NA | CASSPGQGNSPLHF | TGTGCCAGCTCACCTGGACAGGGTAACTCACCCCTCCACTTT
TRBD1 | TRBJ1-4 | TRBV19 | NA | CASSGTGTGNEKLFF | TGTGCCAGTAGTGGTACCGGGACAGGGAATGAAAAACTGTTTTTT
NA | TRBJ2-2 | TRBV4-3 | NA | CASSQDPQGELFF | TGCGCCAGCAGCCAAGACCCCCAGGGGGAGCTGTTTTTT
TRBD2 | TRBJ2-1 | TRBV18 | NA | CASSPEAVRASGSTEQFF | TGTGCCAGCTCACCCGAAGCGGTCAGGGCTAGCGGGAGCACTGAGCAGTTCTTC
TRBD1 | TRBJ1-5 | TRBV6-4 | NA | CASSLDRDQPQHF | TGTGCCAGCAGCCTCGACAGGGATCAGCCCCAGCATTTT
NA | TRBJ2-5 | TRBV18 | once | CASSLKLETQYF | TGTGCCAGCTCACTAAAACTTGAGACCCAGTACTTC
NA | TRBJ1-3 | TRBV3-1/TRBV3-2 | once | CASSQDGWRSSGNTIYF | TGTGCCAGCAGCCAAGATGGTTGGCGGAGCTCTGGAAACACCATATATTTT
TRBD1 | TRBJ1-2 | TRBV6-4 | NA | CASSDRARGYTF | TGTGCCAGTTCGGACAGGGCCCGCGGCTACACCTTC
TRBD2 | TRBJ2-7 | TRBV10-3 | NA | CAISESGVAGGYEQYF | TGTGCCATCAGTGAGTCGGGAGTAGCGGGGGGCTACGAGCAGTACTTC